The sequence of this T cell receptor (beta chain) was determined in a study of T cell responses to AZD1222 COVID-19 vaccine. Only in-frame clones appear in the TCRdb table, and some are missing; sequencing was by immunoSEQ multiplex PCR. This sample has some 130,000 clones, with roughly nine tenths found just once. Second-dose groups at about 4 or about 12 weeks were pooled. Germline V gene sequence: CDR1 MNHEY, CDR2 SVGEGT. V was cut by 0 bases and J by 2 bases, with 7 bases left in between. The CDR3 sequence is 15 residues long. The specimen comprised peripheral blood, sampled 28 days after the second AZD1222 dose. The gene calls are TRBV6-2 or TRBV6-3 and TRBJ2-2, with D uncertain. This sequence originates from an adult who received the AZD1222 COVID-19 vaccine. The CDR3 region is CASSYSGRNTGELFF. The CDR3, as DNA: TGTGCCAGCAGTTACTCGGGAAGAAACACCGGGGAGCTGTTTTTT.